This T cell receptor (beta chain) was captured by sequencing in a study of blood T cell repertoires in COVID-19. The protocol was immunoSEQ multiplex PCR, while the TCRdb copy is restricted to in-frame clones and leaves out a portion. Here the sample spans 140,000 or so clones, approximately 80% being singletons. The CDR3 totals 15 residues. V shed 0 bases and J 3 bases; nucleotides not matched to a gene: 4. CDR1 is LGHNA and CDR2 is YSLEER in the germline V gene. Enrolled through a virtual design, the participants were between roughly 18 and 100 years of age and came from approximately 25 US areas. Cohorts were assigned according to the clinical history that participants reported.

This rearrangement joins TRBV4-3 to TRBJ1-2; 7 bases fit TRBD1. The material sequenced was PBMCs or T cells enriched from blood (not recorded which). This clonotype originated in a man aged 50 to 60 who had recovered from COVID-19. CDR3 nucleotides: TGCGCCAGCAGCCAAGATCCAGGGGGAGACTATGGCTACACCTTC. It codes for CASSQDPGGDYGYTF.